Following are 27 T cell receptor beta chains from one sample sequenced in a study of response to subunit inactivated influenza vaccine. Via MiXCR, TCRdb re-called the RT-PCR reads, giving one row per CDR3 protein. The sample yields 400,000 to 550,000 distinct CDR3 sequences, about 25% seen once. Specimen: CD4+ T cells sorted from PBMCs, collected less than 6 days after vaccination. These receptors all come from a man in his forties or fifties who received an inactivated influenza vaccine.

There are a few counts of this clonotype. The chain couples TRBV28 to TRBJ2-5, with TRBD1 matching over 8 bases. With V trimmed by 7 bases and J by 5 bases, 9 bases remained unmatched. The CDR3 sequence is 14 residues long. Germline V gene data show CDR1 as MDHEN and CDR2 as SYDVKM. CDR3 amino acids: CASNSPGQDETQYF. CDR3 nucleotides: TGTGCCAGCAATAGTCCGGGACAGGACGAGACCCAGTACTTC.

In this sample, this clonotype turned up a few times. The CDR3 sequence: CSVLHRWVETEAFF. CDR3 bases: TGCAGCGTCCTTCACCGCTGGGTGGAGACTGAAGCTTTCTTT. The chain joins TRBV29-1 to TRBJ1-1, with unresolved D. V lost 6 bases to trimming and J lost 5 bases, with 19 bases between them. The CDR3 has 14 amino acids. Germline-derived CDR1 and CDR2 are SQVTM and ANQGSEA.

This CDR3 reads CSARDASGSHEQYF. The DNA for the CDR3 is TGCAGTGCTAGAGATGCTAGCGGGAGCCACGAGCAGTACTTC. The chain uses TRBV20-1 and TRBJ2-7; TRBD2 matches 10 bases. Looked up from germline, CDR1 is DFQATT and CDR2 is SNEGSKA (reference sequence). This CDR3 comprises 14 residues. V lost 0 bases and J lost 5; bases outside the gene matches: 4.

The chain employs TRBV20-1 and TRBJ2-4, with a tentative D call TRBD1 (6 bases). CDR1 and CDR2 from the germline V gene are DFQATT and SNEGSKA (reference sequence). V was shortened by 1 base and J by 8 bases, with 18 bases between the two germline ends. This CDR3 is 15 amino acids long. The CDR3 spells CSARGWERGSDIQYF. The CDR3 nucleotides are TGCAGTGCTAGAGGTTGGGAGAGGGGGTCAGACATTCAGTACTTC.

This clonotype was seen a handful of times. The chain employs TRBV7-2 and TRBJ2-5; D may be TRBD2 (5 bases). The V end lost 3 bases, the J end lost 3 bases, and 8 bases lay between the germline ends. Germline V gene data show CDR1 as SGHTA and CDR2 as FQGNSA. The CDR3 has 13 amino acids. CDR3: CASSLDFKETQYF. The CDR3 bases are TGTGCCAGCAGCTTGGACTTCAAAGAGACCCAGTACTTC.

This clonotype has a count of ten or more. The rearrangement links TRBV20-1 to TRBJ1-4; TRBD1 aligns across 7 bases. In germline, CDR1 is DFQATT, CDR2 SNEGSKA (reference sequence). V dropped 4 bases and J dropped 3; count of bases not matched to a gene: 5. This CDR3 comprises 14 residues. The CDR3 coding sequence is TGCAGTGCTACAACAGGGGTTGCTAATGAAAAACTGTTTTTT. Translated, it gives CSATTGVANEKLFF.

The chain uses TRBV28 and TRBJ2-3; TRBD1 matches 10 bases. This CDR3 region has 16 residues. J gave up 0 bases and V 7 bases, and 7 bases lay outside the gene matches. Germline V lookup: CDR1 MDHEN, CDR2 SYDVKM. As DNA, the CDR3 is TGTGCCAGCAAACCGGGACAGGGGCGGAGCACAGATACGCAGTATTTT. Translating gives CASKPGQGRSTDTQYF.

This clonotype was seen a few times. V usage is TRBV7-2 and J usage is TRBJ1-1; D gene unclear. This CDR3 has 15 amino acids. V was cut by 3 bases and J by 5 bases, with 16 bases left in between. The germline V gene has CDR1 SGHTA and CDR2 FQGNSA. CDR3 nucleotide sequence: TGTGCCAGCAGCTTTCGTGGGCCGACGGGGACTGAAGCTTTCTTT. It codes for CASSFRGPTGTEAFF.

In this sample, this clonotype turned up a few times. This chain's CDR3 is CASSLEVRGAYGYTF. In DNA, the CDR3 is TGCGCCAGCAGCTTGGAGGTCAGGGGGGCCTATGGCTACACCTTC. This chain joins TRBV5-1 and TRBJ1-2; 7 nucleotides match TRBD1. Germline V gene lookup returns CDR1 SGHRS and CDR2 YFSETQ. The CDR3 contains 15 residues. Trimming cost V 0 bases and J 4 bases; bases outside gene matches: 6.

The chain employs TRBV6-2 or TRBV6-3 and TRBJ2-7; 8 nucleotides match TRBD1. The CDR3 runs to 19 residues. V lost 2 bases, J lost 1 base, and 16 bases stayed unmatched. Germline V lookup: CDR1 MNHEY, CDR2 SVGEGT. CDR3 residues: CASSYPRTGGFDLSYEQYF. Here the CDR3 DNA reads TGTGCCAGCAGTTACCCTCGAACAGGGGGATTTGACCTATCCTACGAGCAGTACTTC.

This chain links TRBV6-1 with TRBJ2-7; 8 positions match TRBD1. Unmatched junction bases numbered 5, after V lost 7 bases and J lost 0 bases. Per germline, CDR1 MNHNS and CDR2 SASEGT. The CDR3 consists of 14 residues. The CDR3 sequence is CASKRDRSSYEQYF. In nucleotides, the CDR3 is TGTGCCAGCAAACGGGACAGGAGCTCCTACGAGCAGTACTTC.

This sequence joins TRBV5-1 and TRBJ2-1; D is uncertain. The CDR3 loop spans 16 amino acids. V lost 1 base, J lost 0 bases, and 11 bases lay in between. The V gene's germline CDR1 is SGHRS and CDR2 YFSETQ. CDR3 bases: TGCGCCAGCAGCTTGCAAGCGCACACCTCCTACAATGAGCAGTTCTTC. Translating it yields CASSLQAHTSYNEQFF.

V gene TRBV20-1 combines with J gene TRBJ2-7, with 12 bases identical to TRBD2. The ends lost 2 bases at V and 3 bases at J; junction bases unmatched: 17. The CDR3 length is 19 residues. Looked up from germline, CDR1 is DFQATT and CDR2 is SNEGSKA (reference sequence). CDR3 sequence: CSARPPGLAGPTSHYEQYF. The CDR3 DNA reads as TGCAGTGCTAGACCACCCGGACTAGCGGGACCTACATCCCACTACGAGCAGTACTTC.

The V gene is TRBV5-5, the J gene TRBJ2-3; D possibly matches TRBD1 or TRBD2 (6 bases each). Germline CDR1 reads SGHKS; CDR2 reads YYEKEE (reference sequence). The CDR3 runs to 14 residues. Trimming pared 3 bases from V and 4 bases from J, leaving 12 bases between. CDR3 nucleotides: TGTGCCAGCAGCTATGGGGGGCGCGCAGATACGCAGTATTTT. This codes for CASSYGGRADTQYF. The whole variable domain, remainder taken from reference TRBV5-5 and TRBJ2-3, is DAGVTQSPTHLIKTRGQQVTLRCSPISGHKSVSWYQQVLGQGPQFIFQYYEKEERGRGNFPDRFSARQFPNYSSELNVNALLLGDSALYLCASSYGGRADTQYFGPGTRLTVL.

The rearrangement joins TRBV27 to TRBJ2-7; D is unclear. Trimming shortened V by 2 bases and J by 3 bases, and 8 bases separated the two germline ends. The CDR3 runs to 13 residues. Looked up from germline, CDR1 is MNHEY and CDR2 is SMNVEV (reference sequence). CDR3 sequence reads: CASSLTAGYEQYF. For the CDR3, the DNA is TGTGCCAGCAGTTTAACGGCCGGCTACGAGCAGTACTTC.

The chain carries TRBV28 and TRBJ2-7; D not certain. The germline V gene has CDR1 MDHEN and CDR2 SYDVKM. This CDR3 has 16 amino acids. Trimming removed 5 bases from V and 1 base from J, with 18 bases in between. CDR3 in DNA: TGTGCCAGCAGTAACTGGAGTTTAATCACATCCTACGAGCAGTACTTC. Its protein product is CASSNWSLITSYEQYF.

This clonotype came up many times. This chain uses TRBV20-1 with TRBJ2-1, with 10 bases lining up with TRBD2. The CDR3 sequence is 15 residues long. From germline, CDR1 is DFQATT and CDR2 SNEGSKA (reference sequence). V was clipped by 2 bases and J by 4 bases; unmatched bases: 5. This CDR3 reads CSARLAGGLYNEQFF. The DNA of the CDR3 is TGCAGTGCTAGATTAGCGGGGGGCCTTTACAATGAGCAGTTCTTC.

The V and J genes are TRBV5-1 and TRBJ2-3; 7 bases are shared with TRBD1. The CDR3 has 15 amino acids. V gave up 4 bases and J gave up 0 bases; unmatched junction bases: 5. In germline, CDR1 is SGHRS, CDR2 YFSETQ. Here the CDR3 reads CASSLGQRSTDTQYF. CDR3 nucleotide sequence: TGCGCCAGCAGCCTGGGACAGCGTAGCACAGATACGCAGTATTTT.

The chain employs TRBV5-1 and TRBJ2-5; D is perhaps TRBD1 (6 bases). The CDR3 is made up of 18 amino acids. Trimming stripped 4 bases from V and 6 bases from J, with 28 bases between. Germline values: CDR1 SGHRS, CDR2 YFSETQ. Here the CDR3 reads CASSKGSGQPRERQTQYF. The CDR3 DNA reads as TGCGCCAGCAGCAAAGGATCCGGACAGCCGCGAGAACGACAGACCCAGTACTTC.

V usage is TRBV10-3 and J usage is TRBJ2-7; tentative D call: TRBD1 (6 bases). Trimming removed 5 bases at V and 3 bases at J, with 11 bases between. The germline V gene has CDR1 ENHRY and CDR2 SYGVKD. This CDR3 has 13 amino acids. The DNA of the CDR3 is TGTGCCATCAGTCCCCAGGGGTACTACGAGCAGTACTTC. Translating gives CAISPQGYYEQYF.

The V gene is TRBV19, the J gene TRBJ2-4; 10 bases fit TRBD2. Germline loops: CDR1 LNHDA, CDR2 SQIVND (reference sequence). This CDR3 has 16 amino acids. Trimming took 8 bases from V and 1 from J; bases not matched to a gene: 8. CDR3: CASAASGSLAKNIQYF. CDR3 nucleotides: TGTGCCAGTGCGGCTAGCGGGAGTCTCGCCAAAAACATTCAGTACTTC.

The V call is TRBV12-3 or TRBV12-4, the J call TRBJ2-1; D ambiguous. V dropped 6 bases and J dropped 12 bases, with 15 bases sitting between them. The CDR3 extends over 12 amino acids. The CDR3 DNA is TGTGCCAGCAGGCAACGATACCATAGGCAGTTCTTC. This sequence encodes CASRQRYHRQFF.

CDR3 DNA: TGCGCCAGCAGCTTAAAAGGGGAATACGAGCAGTACTTC. Translating gives CASSLKGEYEQYF. The V call is TRBV5-1, the J call TRBJ2-7; a weak D match, TRBD1 (5 bases). V lost 2 bases, J lost 4 bases, and 10 bases lay in between. CDR1 and CDR2 from the germline V gene are SGHRS and YFSETQ. The CDR3 consists of 13 residues.

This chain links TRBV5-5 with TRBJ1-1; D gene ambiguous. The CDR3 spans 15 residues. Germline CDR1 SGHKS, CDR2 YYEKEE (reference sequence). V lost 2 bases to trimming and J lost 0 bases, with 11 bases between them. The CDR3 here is CASSFASRMNTEAFF. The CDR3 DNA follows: TGTGCCAGCAGCTTCGCCTCACGAATGAACACTGAAGCTTTCTTT.

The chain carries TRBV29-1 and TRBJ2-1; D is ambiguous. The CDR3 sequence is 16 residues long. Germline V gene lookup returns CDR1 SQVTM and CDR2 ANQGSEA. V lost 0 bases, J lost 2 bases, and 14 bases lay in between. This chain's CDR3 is CSVEDPRGRTYNEQFF. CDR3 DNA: TGCAGCGTTGAAGATCCAAGAGGAAGAACCTACAATGAGCAGTTCTTC.

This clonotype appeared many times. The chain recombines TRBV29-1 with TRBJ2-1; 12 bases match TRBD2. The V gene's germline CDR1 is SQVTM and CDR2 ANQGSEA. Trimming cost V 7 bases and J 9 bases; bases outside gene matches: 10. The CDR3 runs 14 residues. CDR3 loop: CSAGLAGLWGEQFF. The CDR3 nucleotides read TGCAGCGCCGGACTAGCGGGACTCTGGGGTGAGCAGTTCTTC.

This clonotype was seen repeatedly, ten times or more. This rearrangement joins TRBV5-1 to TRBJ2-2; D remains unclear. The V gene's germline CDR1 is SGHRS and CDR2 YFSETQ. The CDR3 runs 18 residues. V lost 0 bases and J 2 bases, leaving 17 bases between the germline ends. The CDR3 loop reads CASSLVGGIQRNTGELFF. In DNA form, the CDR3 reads TGCGCCAGCAGCTTGGTCGGCGGAATCCAAAGAAACACCGGGGAGCTGTTTTTT.